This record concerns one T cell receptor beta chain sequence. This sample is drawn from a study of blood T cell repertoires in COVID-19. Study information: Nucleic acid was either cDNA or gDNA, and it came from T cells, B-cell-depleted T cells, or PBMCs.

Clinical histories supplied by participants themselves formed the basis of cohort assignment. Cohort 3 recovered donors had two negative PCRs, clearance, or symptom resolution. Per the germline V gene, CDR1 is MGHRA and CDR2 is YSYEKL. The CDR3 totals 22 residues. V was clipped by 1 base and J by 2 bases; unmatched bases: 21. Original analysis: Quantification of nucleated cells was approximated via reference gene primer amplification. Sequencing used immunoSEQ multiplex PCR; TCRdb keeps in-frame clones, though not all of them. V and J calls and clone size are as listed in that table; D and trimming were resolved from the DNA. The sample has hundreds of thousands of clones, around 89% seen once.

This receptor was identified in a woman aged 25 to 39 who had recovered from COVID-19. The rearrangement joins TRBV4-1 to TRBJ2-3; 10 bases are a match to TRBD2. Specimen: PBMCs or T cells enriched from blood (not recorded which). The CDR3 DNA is TGCGCCAGCAGCCAAGGGAGGTTTAAGGGGGGACTAGCGAGTACCTTCACAGATACGCAGTATTTT. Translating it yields CASSQGRFKGGLASTFTDTQYF.